This is a list of T cell receptor beta chains from one sample in a study of cytomegalovirus exposure and HLA in healthy donors. Clones were sequenced by immunoSEQ multiplex PCR, and TCRdb holds only the in-frame ones, with some missing. The sample carries approximately 270,000 clones, around 86% recorded once. The specimen was PBMCs. These receptors came from a woman aged 18 to 35 in good health and CMV-seronegative. Both conserved end residues are trimmed from each CDR3.

V gene | CDR3 length | CDR3 protein
TRBV7-8 | 13 | ASSPRTGVYNEQF
TRBV27 | 14 | ASSFKQGAYSYEQY
TRBV7-9 | 14 | ASSLEGSGQGYGYT
TRBV10-2 | 13 | ASSEYHTRYTEAF
TRBV4-3 | 13 | ASSRGTGTRYEQY
TRBV5-1 | 13 | ASSLGDRASEKLF
TRBV5-4 | 13 | ASSYGRGTDTEAF
TRBV6-5 | 13 | ASSPYQVGGYEQY
TRBV27 | 15 | ASSFSGGGRGTDTQY
TRBV30 | 12 | AWSGGAGGNEQF
TRBV5-1 | 9 | ASSTGTTQY
TRBV5-8 | 13 | ASSFEGASGNTIY
TRBV5-4 | 14 | ASSGGTSGGPYEQY
TRBV2 | 14 | ASSEGFRQVSHEQY
TRBV7-8 | 10 | ASSLVIDEQF
TRBV9 | 11 | ASSETANTEAF
TRBV6-5 | 12 | ASSMLAGAYEQY
TRBV5-4 | 14 | ASSLGGTSPSNEQF
TRBV5-1 | 13 | ASSAGQGAVDGYT
TRBV7-9 | 11 | ASSRISGSLLH
TRBV2 | 13 | ASRPGTSGSSEQF
TRBV27 | 14 | ASSSLVARGVDIQY
TRBV6-5 | 13 | ASSPPGLAFYEQY
TRBV20-1 | 9 | SGTGAGKLF
TRBV4-1 | 11 | ASSQAGADTQY
TRBV7-8 | 11 | ASSPGLSDEQY
TRBV11-3 | 11 | ASSFTGNTEAF
TRBV11-2 | 12 | ASSLRQGDYGYT
TRBV18 | 13 | ASSPGTRTSYEQY
TRBV5-1 | 13 | ASSLTTGSYNEQF
TRBV29-1 | 9 | SVEEGVKLF
TRBV7-8 | 13 | ASSQSGSSYNEQF
TRBV14 | 14 | ASSQVTGVWNNEQF
TRBV6-1 | 14 | ASSEARVAANTEAF
TRBV5-6 | 14 | ASSLGRTGLTYGYT
TRBV13 | 14 | ASSLTDPGQGYGYT
TRBV2 | 13 | ASSRLAVTTDTQY
TRBV6-5 | 12 | ASSYRGAPNEQF
TRBV6-5 | 12 | ASSLQGPNQPQH
TRBV6-5 | 13 | ASSYEASGSYEQY
TRBV5-5 | 14 | ASSLGPQGDNSPLH
TRBV5-6 | 12 | ASSLTGVTDTQY